The T cell receptor beta chain under discussion was sequenced for a study of blood T cell repertoires in COVID-19. Study context: The study drew acute and convalescent COVID-19 samples from the United States, Italy and Spain. Sources were T cells, B-cell-depleted T cells, or PBMCs; the material itself was cDNA or gDNA.

V dropped 3 bases and J dropped 1; count of bases not matched to a gene: 7. CDR1 is SGHRS, CDR2 YFSETQ, per germline. This CDR3 region has 18 residues. In the original analysis: Reference gene primer amplification yielded estimated nucleated cell counts. Sequencing used immunoSEQ multiplex PCR; TCRdb keeps in-frame clones, though not all of them. The D gene and trimming were derived from the DNA, and the V and J assignments and clone size from that table. The data hold roughly 260,000 clones, with about 88% observed a single time. This TCR derives from a woman in her thirties or forties who had recovered from COVID-19. The chain uses TRBV5-1 and TRBJ2-6, with 10 positions matching TRBD1. Sequencing input: peripheral blood. Written as DNA, the CDR3 is TGCGCCAGCAGCTCCGGGGGACAGGGGAGATCTGGGGCCAACGTCCTGACTTTC. The encoded protein is CASSSGGQGRSGANVLTF.